One and the same sample provided the 24 T cell receptor beta chains below, sequenced in a study of T cells in Graves' hyperthyroidism and ophthalmopathy. RNA transcripts gave rise to amplified TCR beta CDR3 regions. The TCR CDR3 was amplified in a first-round RT-PCR using the HTBI primer set. TCRdb fed the multiplex PCR reads into MiXCR, producing one record per CDR3 protein. The sample lists 750,000 to 950,000 distinct CDR3 sequences, roughly 40% seen once, with 7.5% to 9.5% in the top ten. Specimen: blood. The receptors come from a young man with Graves' hyperthyroidism.

This clonotype was counted a single time. Given a much more abundant clone one base away, this may be a read error. The rearrangement uses TRBV7-8 and TRBJ2-6; maybe TRBD2 (5 bases). The V gene lost 1 base and the J gene lost 0 bases, with 7 bases spanning the gap. CDR1 and CDR2 (germline): SGHVS, FQNEAQ. This CDR3 has 16 amino acids. CDR3 sequence reads: CASSLGRSSGANVLTF. The CDR3 DNA sequence: TGTGCCAGCAGCTTAGGGAGGAGCTCTGGGGCCAACGTCCTGACTTTC.

This chain uses TRBV7-2 with TRBJ2-7; 7 bases line up with TRBD2. The length of the CDR3 is 15 residues. The germline V gene encodes CDR1 SGHTA and CDR2 FQGNSA. V lost 5 bases, J lost 2 bases, and 9 bases stayed unmatched. This chain's CDR3 is CASSQEGRGAYEQYF. The CDR3, as DNA: TGTGCCAGCAGCCAAGAAGGCCGGGGGGCCTACGAGCAGTACTTC.

This clonotype was seen more than once but under ten times. The chain carries TRBV7-9 and TRBJ1-3; D is unresolved. Germline V CDR1 and CDR2: SEHNR, FQNEAQ (reference sequence). V was clipped by 6 bases and J by 8 bases, with 26 bases between them. CDR3 length: 17 residues. CDR3 DNA sequence: TGTGCCAGCAGGACCCCCCGGGGAGGAACGGTGCAGGACACCATATATTTT. Protein sequence: CASRTPRGGTVQDTIYF.

This clonotype came up a few times. Mismatch with germline at one junction end may stem from a read error. The chain recombines TRBV4-1 with TRBJ2-5; 10 bases are shared with TRBD2. There are 15 residues in the CDR3. Germline CDR1 reads MGHRA; CDR2 reads YSYEKL. CDR3 in amino acids: CASSSERGGGETQYF. Written as DNA, the CDR3 is TGTGCCAGCAGCTCTGAGCGGGGGGGCGGCGAGACCCAGTACTTC.

V is TRBV15 and J is TRBJ1-1; D is ambiguous. Trimming left V 3 bases short and J 1 base short, with 9 bases between. The CDR3 is 14 amino acids. Germline V gene sequence: CDR1 LNHNV, CDR2 YYDKDF (reference sequence). The CDR3 sequence is CATSSVYQNTEAFF. CDR3 in DNA: TGTGCCACCAGCAGCGTATATCAGAACACTGAAGCTTTCTTT.

This clonotype was observed a single time. The J gene is TRBJ1-1, the V gene TRBV7-2; D unclear. V gave up 1 base and J gave up 5 bases, with 17 bases separating them. CDR1 and CDR2 from the germline V gene are SGHTA and FQGNSA. The CDR3 consists of 16 residues. CDR3 sequence: CASSLDGVRVRTEAFF. As DNA, the CDR3 is TGTGCCAGCAGCTTAGATGGGGTTAGGGTTAGGACTGAAGCTTTCTTT.

This clonotype was observed a handful of times. The chain employs TRBV4-3 and TRBJ1-6; D remains unclear. The CDR3 length is 17 residues. The V end was cut by 0 bases, the J end by 10 bases, with 19 bases between. The germline gives CDR1 LGHNA, CDR2 YSLEER. DNA for the CDR3: TGCGCCAGCAGCCAAGATTCAACTCGGCCCTTGGGGTCACCCCTCCACTTT. Its protein is CASSQDSTRPLGSPLHF.

This clonotype was observed many times. The chain has TRBV19 and TRBJ2-7; 8 bases match TRBD2. This CDR3 is built from 14 residues. Looked up from germline, CDR1 is LNHDA and CDR2 is SQIVND (reference sequence). Trimming at V came to 4 bases and at J to 0 bases, leaving 2 bases not matched to a gene. The DNA for the CDR3 is TGTGCCAGTAGTACCGGACTAGCCTCCTACGAGCAGTACTTC. This translates into CASSTGLASYEQYF.

There are many counts of this clonotype. The genes are TRBV10-3 and TRBJ2-5, with a possible D match to TRBD1 (6 bases). Germline CDR1 ENHRY, CDR2 SYGVKD. The V and J ends lost 6 bases and 0 bases respectively, with 20 bases between them. The CDR3 sequence is 17 residues long. The CDR3 protein is CAISTDSLPPYQETQYF. In DNA form, the CDR3 reads TGTGCCATCAGCACGGACAGCCTGCCGCCTTACCAAGAGACCCAGTACTTC.

The chain has TRBV7-9 and TRBJ2-7; unclear D gene. CDR3 length: 15 residues. Germline values: CDR1 SEHNR, CDR2 FQNEAQ (reference sequence). V lost 4 bases, J lost 2 bases, and 15 bases lay in between. CDR3 nucleotides: TGTGCCAGCAGCTCCCTAGAGGATTCCCCCTACGAGCAGTACTTC. This gives the protein CASSSLEDSPYEQYF.

Details on this clonotype: Mismatch with germline at one junction end may stem from a read error. The CDR3 nucleotides are TGTGCCAGCAGTGAAGGCCCCAACCAACGACGGCTGGGCGAGCAGTACTTC. Its translation: CASSEGPNQRRLGEQYF. The chain is built from TRBV10-3 and TRBJ2-7; D unresolved. CDR1 ENHRY and CDR2 SYGVKD come from the germline V gene. CDR3 size: 17 residues.

This chain uses TRBV6-1 with TRBJ2-5; the D gene is possibly TRBD2 (5 bases). The germline CDR1 and CDR2 sequences are MNHNS and SASEGT. CDR3 length equals 13 residues. V was trimmed by 7 bases and J by 5 bases, leaving 14 bases between them. This CDR3 is CASKRGRTETQYF. DNA for the CDR3: TGTGCCAGCAAAAGAGGGCGGACGGAGACCCAGTACTTC.

This clonotype was observed many times. V usage is TRBV7-9 and J usage is TRBJ2-5; 8 nucleotides align to TRBD1. The CDR3 runs to 15 residues. Germline V gives CDR1 SEHNR, CDR2 FQNEAQ (reference sequence). The V segment lost 4 bases and the J segment 5 bases; nucleotides outside the gene matches: 9. The chain's CDR3 is CASSSGRGRWETQYF. The CDR3 nucleotides are TGTGCCAGCAGCTCCGGCAGGGGGCGCTGGGAGACCCAGTACTTC.

The rearrangement links TRBV4-3 to TRBJ1-1, with D maybe TRBD1 (5 bases). This CDR3 is built from 15 residues. From germline, CDR1 is LGHNA and CDR2 YSLEER. V was pared by 2 bases and J by 0 bases, with 10 bases between. The CDR3 loop is CASSQTGAMNTEAFF. CDR3 DNA: TGCGCCAGCAGCCAAACAGGTGCCATGAACACTGAAGCTTTCTTT.

The table lists this clonotype with many counts. The chain has TRBV20-1 and TRBJ2-7, with a tentative D call TRBD2 (6 bases). Germline V gene sequence: CDR1 DFQATT, CDR2 SNEGSKA (reference sequence). The CDR3 has 12 amino acids. V shed 3 bases and J shed 5 bases, with 11 bases lying between them. DNA for the CDR3: TGCAGTGCTAGTGGGACTGTCGACGAGCAGTACTTC. Translating it yields CSASGTVDEQYF.

This rearrangement joins TRBV20-1 to TRBJ1-4; D gene unclear. The germline V and J ends were trimmed by 3 bases and 4 bases, with 6 bases remaining between them. This CDR3 contains 12 residues. CDR1 and CDR2 (germline): DFQATT, SNEGSKA (reference sequence). CDR3: CSARGNNEKLFF. CDR3 DNA: TGCAGTGCTAGGGGGAATAATGAAAAACTGTTTTTT.

The sample holds many counts of this clonotype. The chain links TRBV5-1 to TRBJ1-5; TRBD1 might be the D (6 bases). Between the trimmed V and J ends, which lost 0 bases and 7 bases, there was a span of 8 bases. In germline, CDR1 is SGHRS, CDR2 YFSETQ. The CDR3 extends over 13 amino acids. CDR3 coding DNA: TGCGCCAGCAGCTTGGATGGGGGCCAGCCCCAGCATTTT. Amino acids: CASSLDGGQPQHF.

This clonotype has more than one count but fewer than ten. V usage is TRBV5-1 and J usage is TRBJ1-1, with D tentatively TRBD1 (6 bases). The CDR3 spans 12 residues. Germline values: CDR1 SGHRS, CDR2 YFSETQ. The V end was cut by 6 bases, the J end by 3 bases, with 9 bases between. CDR3 protein: CASTGADTEAFF. The DNA of the CDR3 is TGCGCCAGCACAGGGGCGGACACTGAAGCTTTCTTT.

This clonotype was counted between two and nine times. The chain joins TRBV20-1 to TRBJ1-1; 7 bases fit TRBD1. V shed 5 bases and J 5 bases; nucleotides not matched to a gene: 5. Germline CDR1 DFQATT, CDR2 SNEGSKA (reference sequence). This CDR3 is 12 amino acids long. CDR3 region: CSAFQGGTEAFF. For the CDR3, the DNA is TGCAGTGCTTTTCAGGGGGGTACTGAAGCTTTCTTT.

As DNA, the CDR3 is TGTGCCAGCCAACACACCGGGGATGGAAACACCATATATTTT. Translation gives CASQHTGDGNTIYF. V usage is TRBV7-9 and J usage is TRBJ1-3; D not resolved. The CDR3 is made up of 14 amino acids. Per germline, CDR1 SEHNR and CDR2 FQNEAQ (reference sequence). V lost 8 bases to trimming and J lost 3 bases, with 14 bases between them.

Ten or more counts support this clonotype. The chain couples TRBV6-5 to TRBJ1-2, with TRBD1 matching over 8 bases. CDR3 length: 15 amino acids. Germline CDR1 MNHEY, CDR2 SVGAGI. J was trimmed by 2 bases and V by 0 bases; bases with no gene match: 2. CDR3 nucleotide sequence: TGTGCCAGCAGTTACTCGTGGACAGGGAACTATGGCTACACCTTC. It specifies CASSYSWTGNYGYTF.

The sample holds a few counts of this clonotype. This rearrangement joins TRBV6-5 to TRBJ2-5, with D perhaps TRBD1 (5 bases). The CDR3 extends over 14 amino acids. Per the germline V gene, CDR1 is MNHEY and CDR2 is SVGAGI. Trimming stripped 8 bases from V and 5 bases from J, with 18 bases between. CDR3 sequence reads: CASGIRGPLETQYF. The DNA for the CDR3 is TGTGCCAGCGGGATTAGGGGTCCCTTGGAGACCCAGTACTTC.

This clonotype was seen ten or more times. The chain has TRBV12-3 or TRBV12-4 and TRBJ1-5; D unclear. CDR3 size: 13 residues. Trimming removed 9 bases at V and 2 bases at J, with 11 bases between. The CDR3 spells CASREQRNQPQHF. The CDR3 DNA follows: TGTGCCAGTCGAGAACAGCGCAATCAGCCCCAGCATTTT.

This clonotype showed up many times. The CDR3 DNA sequence: TGTGCCAGCAGTGACCCGATTTTCGACTACACCTTC. It yields the protein CASSDPIFDYTF. The chain carries TRBV6-5 and TRBJ1-2; unclear D gene. V lost 5 bases and J lost 10, with 14 bases in between. The CDR3 runs 12 residues. Germline CDR1 is MNHEY and CDR2 is SVGAGI.